This TCR beta chain was documented in a study of PD-1 blockade in mismatch repair-deficient tumors. The repertoire was sequenced with immunoSEQ multiplex PCR; TCRdb's copy has only in-frame clones and lacks some. The table includes about 20,000 clones, 84% detected once. The sample here was peripheral blood, taken 2 weeks after starting pembrolizumab. This TCR was sampled from an adult with mismatch repair-deficient cancer.

CDR3 in amino acids: CASSFFIQGGADTQYF. The CDR3 DNA reads as TGTGCCAGCAGCTTTTTTATACAGGGGGGCGCAGATACGCAGTATTTT. The chain joins TRBV7-2 to TRBJ2-3, with TRBD1 matching over 8 bases. The V and J ends lost 3 bases and 4 bases, in that order; junction bases with no gene match: 9. Germline V gives CDR1 SGHTA, CDR2 FQGNSA. This CDR3 has 16 residues.